What follows are 24 T cell receptor beta chains derived from one specimen sequenced in a study of blood T cell repertoires in COVID-19. TCRdb's copy holds only in-frame clones and misses some; the assay was immunoSEQ multiplex PCR. Among hundreds of thousands of clones listed, roughly nine tenths were seen once. Specimen: peripheral blood. Source of these receptors: a man aged 40-49 years with acute or convalescent COVID-19.

V and J are TRBV27 and TRBJ1-1; D not resolved. CDR1 MNHEY and CDR2 SMNVEV come from the germline V gene (reference sequence). The CDR3 has 14 residues. Trimming took 8 bases from V and 1 from J, leaving 14 bases between them. The DNA of the CDR3 is TGTGCCAGCGTTGGGCGGGGTTCGAACACTGAAGCTTTCTTT. Translation gives CASVGRGSNTEAFF.

The count of this clone is one. J is TRBJ1-1 and V is TRBV4-1; possibly TRBD1 for D (5 bases). Trimming pared 4 bases from V and 6 bases from J, leaving 18 bases between. Germline V lookup: CDR1 MGHRA, CDR2 YSYEKL. The CDR3 covers 15 residues. The CDR3 is CASSREAREGSEAFF. Here the CDR3 DNA reads TGCGCCAGCAGCCGAGAGGCCAGGGAAGGGTCTGAAGCTTTCTTT.

The rearrangement uses TRBV7-9 and TRBJ2-2; 9 nucleotides match TRBD1. This CDR3 has 16 residues. V lost 8 bases to trimming and J lost 5 bases; unmatched junction nucleotides: 12. The V gene's germline CDR1 is SEHNR and CDR2 FQNEAQ (reference sequence). CDR3 loop: CASAPTVGQGTGELFF. Here the CDR3 DNA reads TGTGCCAGCGCCCCTACGGTGGGACAGGGTACCGGGGAGCTGTTTTTT.

CDR3 sequence reads: CASSLQGALNTEAFF. CDR3 DNA: TGTGCCAGCAGTCTACAGGGGGCCCTGAACACTGAAGCTTTCTTT. The chain couples TRBV2 to TRBJ1-1; TRBD1 agrees at 9 bases. Germline V lookup: CDR1 SNHLY, CDR2 FYNNEI. CDR3 size: 15 residues. The ends lost 5 bases at V and 0 bases at J; junction bases unmatched: 4.

This clone occurred once. CDR3 amino acids: CASSAPTAGGWDNEQFF. CDR3 bases: TGTGCCAGCAGCGCCCCTACAGCGGGAGGGTGGGATAATGAGCAGTTCTTC. V and J are TRBV7-2 and TRBJ2-1, with TRBD2 matching over 10 bases. This CDR3 has 17 residues. The V gene's germline CDR1 is SGHTA and CDR2 FQGNSA. With V trimmed by 5 bases and J by 7 bases, 14 bases remained unmatched.

V usage is TRBV6-5 and J usage is TRBJ1-1; 10 nucleotides align to TRBD1. The germline gives CDR1 MNHEY, CDR2 SVGAGI. Trimming cost V 6 bases and J 1 base; bases outside gene matches: 2. The CDR3 length is 14 residues. The CDR3 DNA sequence: TGTGCCAGCAGGGGGACAGGGGCGAACACTGAAGCTTTCTTT. Translated, it gives CASRGTGANTEAFF.

CDR3 DNA sequence: TGCAGCGTTATTGGGCAATCCTACGAGCAGTACTTC. Residues: CSVIGQSYEQYF. The chain employs TRBV29-1 and TRBJ2-7; D gene unclear. Germline V gene data show CDR1 as SQVTM and CDR2 as ANQGSEA. CDR3 length: 12 amino acids. Trimming took off 5 bases at V and 1 base at J, with 9 bases between the two ends.

This clone was detected only a few times. The V gene is TRBV6-5, the J gene TRBJ2-7, with a possible D match to TRBD2 (6 bases). V was clipped by 2 bases and J by 5 bases, with 10 bases between them. In germline, CDR1 is MNHEY, CDR2 SVGAGI. The CDR3 is 13 residues long. The CDR3 DNA reads TGTGCCAGCAGTTACACCGGGAGCCACGAGCAGTACTTC. Its protein is CASSYTGSHEQYF.

The CDR3 nucleotides are TGTGCCAGCAGTTTTAGTGGGGGCGGTACGTACGAGCAGTACTTC. It translates to CASSFSGGGTYEQYF. This chain links TRBV6-2 or TRBV6-3 with TRBJ2-7; a possible D gene is TRBD1 (6 bases). Trimming pared 4 bases from V and 4 bases from J, leaving 17 bases between. CDR1 MNHEY and CDR2 SVGEGT come from the germline V gene. The CDR3 consists of 15 residues.

The rearrangement uses TRBV19 and TRBJ1-5, with a tentative D call TRBD1 (5 bases). In germline, CDR1 is LNHDA, CDR2 SQIVND (reference sequence). Trimming stripped 0 bases from V and 0 bases from J, with 12 bases between. The CDR3 runs 17 residues. The CDR3 DNA reads TGTGCCAGTAGTATAGATCCGGGGGACTATAGCAATCAGCCCCAGCATTTT. Residues: CASSIDPGDYSNQPQHF.

This sequence joins TRBV27 and TRBJ1-2, with no clear D. Germline V CDR1 and CDR2: MNHEY, SMNVEV (reference sequence). The V end lost 5 bases, the J end lost 8 bases, and 18 bases lay between the germline ends. The CDR3 covers 14 residues. The CDR3 region has the DNA TGTGCCAGCAGTCCCGTCGGCAGGTCCTCGGGCTACACCTTC. Translation: CASSPVGRSSGYTF.

The rearrangement joins TRBV18 to TRBJ2-1; no clear D. The length of the CDR3 is 12 residues. Germline V lookup: CDR1 KGHSH, CDR2 LQKENI. Trimming removed 0 bases at V and 15 bases at J, with 12 bases between. CDR3 region: CASSPPETSLFF. The CDR3 region has the DNA TGTGCCAGCTCACCACCTGAGACATCTCTGTTCTTC.

This sequence joins TRBV9 and TRBJ1-1; D perhaps matches TRBD1 (5 bases). Trimming removed 0 bases at V and 2 bases at J, with 17 bases between. The CDR3 loop spans 17 amino acids. CDR1 SGDLS and CDR2 YYNGEE come from the germline V gene. CDR3: CASSVGSAGPVNTEAFF. The CDR3 DNA follows: TGTGCCAGCAGCGTAGGGTCAGCGGGACCCGTTAACACTGAAGCTTTCTTT.

The rearrangement joins TRBV4-3 to TRBJ2-1; 10 bases agree with TRBD2. This CDR3 region has 18 residues. The V gene end was trimmed by 4 bases and the J gene end by 10 bases; junction bases not matched to a gene: 19. Germline CDR1 reads LGHNA; CDR2 reads YSLEER. The CDR3 protein is CASSPGSRAGGPGKEQFF. CDR3 in DNA: TGCGCCAGCAGCCCCGGGTCCAGAGCGGGAGGGCCGGGGAAGGAGCAGTTCTTC.

The V gene is TRBV7-6, the J gene TRBJ2-1; 7 bases are shared with TRBD1. Germline-derived CDR1 and CDR2 are SGHVS and FNYEAQ. J was trimmed by 5 bases and V by 5 bases; bases with no gene match: 12. There are 16 residues in the CDR3. The CDR3 spells CASSPRDHRGDNEQFF. The CDR3 DNA sequence: TGTGCCAGCAGCCCCCGCGATCACAGGGGAGACAATGAGCAGTTCTTC.

The chain recombines TRBV6-1 with TRBJ2-7, with 11 bases lining up with TRBD2. The V and J ends lost 1 base and 0 bases, in that order; junction bases with no gene match: 2. The CDR3 has 16 amino acids. Germline CDR1 and CDR2: MNHNS and SASEGT. As DNA, the CDR3 is TGTGCCAGCAGTGAAGAACTAGCGGGGGCCTCCTACGAGCAGTACTTC. Translating gives CASSEELAGASYEQYF.

The chain links TRBV28 to TRBJ2-7; 8 bases match TRBD2. The CDR3 is 17 residues long. V lost 5 bases and J lost 3; bases outside the gene matches: 15. Germline V CDR1 and CDR2: MDHEN, SYDVKM. The CDR3 is CASSTPLLAVGYYEQYF. The CDR3 DNA sequence: TGTGCCAGCAGTACCCCTTTACTAGCGGTCGGCTACTACGAGCAGTACTTC.

The rearrangement links TRBV11-3 to TRBJ1-5; 11 nucleotides match TRBD1. In germline, CDR1 is SGHNT, CDR2 YENEEA. V dropped 5 bases and J dropped 0; count of bases not matched to a gene: 6. The CDR3 spans 17 residues. The CDR3 region is CASSPGQGVFSNQPQHF. The CDR3 coding sequence is TGTGCCAGCAGCCCGGGACAGGGGGTCTTTAGCAATCAGCCCCAGCATTTT.

The rearrangement links TRBV30 to TRBJ2-1, with 7 nucleotides matching TRBD2. The V segment lost 5 bases and the J segment 3 bases; nucleotides outside the gene matches: 7. Germline V CDR1 and CDR2: GTSNPN, SVGIG (reference sequence). The CDR3 runs 14 residues. The CDR3 here is CAWERGGVYNEQFF. The CDR3 DNA reads TGTGCCTGGGAGCGGGGAGGGGTCTACAATGAGCAGTTCTTC.

This rearrangement joins TRBV7-9 to TRBJ2-5, with D possibly TRBD2 on 7 matching bases. CDR1 is SEHNR, CDR2 FQNEAQ, per germline (reference sequence). V was cut by 7 bases and J by 4 bases, with 13 bases left in between. The CDR3 is 13 amino acids. The CDR3 coding sequence is TGTGCCAGCATTCGGGGGGCGACAGAGACCCAGTACTTC. It is translated as CASIRGATETQYF.

This chain uses TRBV18 with TRBJ1-4, with D possibly matching TRBD1 (5 bases). The V gene lost 1 base and the J gene lost 0 bases, with 9 bases spanning the gap. The CDR3 is made up of 16 amino acids. The germline V gene encodes CDR1 KGHSH and CDR2 LQKENI. The CDR3 DNA reads TGTGCCAGCTCACCACTCGGGGGTGCAACTAATGAAAAACTGTTTTTT. This sequence encodes CASSPLGGATNEKLFF.

The rearrangement links TRBV27 to TRBJ2-7; TRBD2 matches 9 bases. In germline, CDR1 is MNHEY, CDR2 SMNVEV (reference sequence). V shed 5 bases and J 3 bases; nucleotides not matched to a gene: 5. This CDR3 has 14 amino acids. The CDR3 loop is CASSVTSGYYEQYF. CDR3 bases: TGTGCCAGCAGTGTTACTAGCGGGTACTACGAGCAGTACTTC.

The rearrangement links TRBV5-1 to TRBJ1-3, with TRBD1 matching 7 bases. V trimming: 4 bases; J trimming: 4 bases; junction bases outside the gene matches: 11. The germline CDR1 and CDR2 sequences are SGHRS and YFSETQ. The CDR3 sequence is 16 residues long. The CDR3 nucleotides read TGCGCCAGCAGCGCGGGGACAGCCTCTGGGGGAAACACCATATATTTT. Its translation: CASSAGTASGGNTIYF.

This clone was recorded many times. This chain links TRBV28 with TRBJ2-1, with 13 bases fitting TRBD2. V lost 7 bases, J lost 8 bases, and 8 bases stayed unmatched. CDR1 is MDHEN, CDR2 SYDVKM, per germline. This CDR3 contains 15 residues. CDR3 nucleotides: TGTGCCAGCACCAGGACTAGCGGGAGCTCCCATGAGCAGTTCTTC. Amino acid sequence: CASTRTSGSSHEQFF.